Below are 18 T cell receptor beta chains sequenced from a single sample in a study of T-cell reconstitution after alpha-beta-depleted transplantation in children. Researchers prepared the TCRbeta library using unique molecular identifiers, the study reports. TCRdb analysed the PCR reads with MiXCR anew, one entry per CDR3 protein. The sample carries 500,000 or so distinct CDR3 sequences, 10% to 12% recorded once. The starting material was PBMCs, mostly from graft donor cells, obtained 180 days after TCRalphabeta/CD19-depleted stem cell transplant. The source of these receptors is a female patient aged 2-9 years who had a stem cell transplant for aplastic anemia, so the T cells may come from the graft donor.

This clonotype was seen only a few times. The chain recombines TRBV20-1 with TRBJ2-3; D gene ambiguous. With 5 bases removed from V and 2 bases from J, the gap between germline ends came to 8 bases. CDR1 DFQATT and CDR2 SNEGSKA come from the germline V gene (reference sequence). The CDR3 extends over 12 amino acids. The CDR3 DNA reads as TGCAGTGCTCCCAGACCCACAGATACGCAGTATTTT. It yields the protein CSAPRPTDTQYF.

This chain uses TRBV29-1 with TRBJ1-1; D unresolved. V lost 1 base, J lost 1 base, and 10 bases lay in between. This CDR3 is 14 amino acids long. Germline-derived CDR1 and CDR2 are SQVTM and ANQGSEA. Here the CDR3 reads CSVEVVERNTEAFF. The CDR3, as DNA: TGCAGCGTTGAAGTGGTCGAGCGGAACACTGAAGCTTTCTTT.

Many counts were recorded for this clonotype. The gene calls are TRBV5-6 and TRBJ2-7; TRBD1 matches at 8 bases. The CDR3 has 15 amino acids. V dropped 4 bases and J dropped 3; count of bases not matched to a gene: 9. Germline V CDR1 and CDR2: SGHDT, YYEEEE. CDR3 sequence: CASSTGTGGGYEQYF. The CDR3 DNA reads TGTGCCAGCAGCACCGGGACAGGAGGCGGCTACGAGCAGTACTTC.

The rearrangement uses TRBV9 and TRBJ2-3; 10 bases line up with TRBD2. Germline V gene lookup returns CDR1 SGDLS and CDR2 YYNGEE. The CDR3 runs to 18 residues. Losses at the gene ends were 3 bases for V and 4 bases for J; bases not matched to a gene: 14. The CDR3 DNA reads TGTGCCAGCAGCGCTCCCCGGTGGACTAGCGGAGGCGCAGATACGCAGTATTTT. Protein sequence: CASSAPRWTSGGADTQYF.

The chain is built from TRBV7-9 and TRBJ2-1; 7 bases are shared with TRBD2. Germline V gives CDR1 SEHNR, CDR2 FQNEAQ (reference sequence). The CDR3 has 15 amino acids. The J segment lost 1 base and the V segment lost 8 bases, leaving 8 bases of the junction unmatched. CDR3 residues: CASLSSGNSYNEQFF. The CDR3 DNA follows: TGTGCCAGCCTGTCTAGCGGTAATTCCTACAATGAGCAGTTCTTC.

This clonotype has at least ten counts. The chain employs TRBV12-3 or TRBV12-4 and TRBJ2-1; 7 bases align to TRBD2. J was trimmed by 5 bases and V by 2 bases; bases with no gene match: 3. The CDR3 loop spans 14 amino acids. The CDR3 sequence is CASSLITSDNEQFF. CDR3 sequence (DNA): TGTGCCAGCAGTTTAATTACTAGCGACAATGAGCAGTTCTTC.

This chain connects TRBV12-3 or TRBV12-4 to TRBJ2-6; 8 positions match TRBD1. J gave up 2 bases and V 4 bases, and 10 bases lay outside the gene matches. The CDR3 runs 18 residues. The CDR3 DNA reads as TGTGCCAGCAGTTCGATGACCGGGACAGGTGCTGGGGCCAACGTCCTGACTTTC. Translation gives CASSSMTGTGAGANVLTF.

The V and J genes are TRBV7-2 and TRBJ2-7, with D possibly matching TRBD2 (6 bases). Germline CDR1 and CDR2: SGHTA and FQGNSA. This CDR3 has 14 residues. Trimming left V 5 bases short and J 6 bases short, with 17 bases between. The CDR3 bases are TGTGCCAGCAGCCTTCGCCGGGACTCTGTCGAGCAGTACTTC. It is translated as CASSLRRDSVEQYF. Combining the CDR3 with reference TRBV7-2 and TRBJ2-7 gives the whole variable domain GAGVSQSPSNKVTEKGKDVELRCDPISGHTALYWYRQSLGQGLEFLIYFQGNSAPDKSGLPSDRFSAERTGGSVSTLTIQRTQQEDSAVYLCASSLRRDSVEQYFGPGTRLTVT.

The chain has TRBV19 and TRBJ1-5, with 7 bases aligning to TRBD1. Germline CDR1 and CDR2: LNHDA and SQIVND (reference sequence). V shed 8 bases and J 5 bases; nucleotides not matched to a gene: 3. The CDR3 runs to 12 residues. CDR3 loop: CASDRAYQPQHF. DNA of the CDR3: TGTGCCAGTGACAGGGCCTATCAGCCCCAGCATTTT.

Written as DNA, the CDR3 is TGTGCCAGCAGCTTACGCAGGGCTCGGGATGAAAAACTGTTTTTT. The encoded protein is CASSLRRARDEKLFF. The V and J genes are TRBV7-2 and TRBJ1-4; D might be TRBD1 (5 bases). From germline, CDR1 is SGHTA and CDR2 FQGNSA. The V and J ends lost 2 bases and 6 bases respectively, with 13 bases between them. CDR3 size: 15 residues.

The V gene is TRBV10-3, the J gene TRBJ1-4; D remains unclear. This CDR3 spans 12 amino acids. Germline loops: CDR1 ENHRY, CDR2 SYGVKD. V shed 4 bases and J shed 6 bases, with 6 bases lying between them. The CDR3 DNA sequence: TGTGCCATCAGTGCGGCAGATGAAAAACTGTTTTTT. Translating it yields CAISAADEKLFF.

J is TRBJ1-5 and V is TRBV29-1; D perhaps matches TRBD1 (6 bases). This CDR3 has 14 residues. Germline CDR1 is SQVTM and CDR2 is ANQGSEA. V lost 4 bases and J 2 bases, leaving 12 bases between the germline ends. The CDR3 protein is CSVVDRDGNQPQHF. The DNA of the CDR3 is TGCAGCGTTGTGGACAGAGACGGCAATCAGCCCCAGCATTTT. Based on the CDR3 plus reference TRBV29-1 and TRBJ1-5, the full variable domain is SAVISQKPSRDICQRGTSLTIQCQVDSQVTMMFWYRQQPGQSLTLIATANQGSEATYESGFVIDKFPISRPNLTFSTLTVSNMSPEDSSIYLCSVVDRDGNQPQHFGDGTRLSIL.

V gene TRBV4-3 combines with J gene TRBJ2-5; 9 bases are a match to TRBD1. The ends lost 0 bases at V and 2 bases at J; junction bases unmatched: 7. Germline CDR1 is LGHNA and CDR2 is YSLEER. This CDR3 comprises 17 residues. CDR3 DNA: TGCGCCAGCAGCCAAGAGGTCCACAGGGGGCATCAAGAGACCCAGTACTTC. Protein: CASSQEVHRGHQETQYF.

This clonotype was seen a handful of times. The chain carries TRBV6-1 and TRBJ1-2; D gene unclear. Trimming took off 6 bases at V and 1 base at J, with 12 bases between the two ends. The CDR3 loop spans 14 amino acids. The germline V gene has CDR1 MNHNS and CDR2 SASEGT. CDR3 sequence: CASRPGRNNYGYTF. CDR3 DNA: TGTGCCAGCAGGCCCGGTCGGAATAACTATGGCTACACCTTC.

This clonotype came up a few times. The chain combines TRBV21-1 with TRBJ2-7; the tabulated D call, TRBD2, remains unverified against the DNA. TRBV21-1 is given as a pseudogene. This CDR3 contains 12 residues. The CDR3 region is CASSPSGHEQYV. CDR3 bases: TGTGCCAGCAGCCCCTCTGGCCACGAGCAGTACGTC.

In this sample, this clonotype turned up a few times. The CDR3 coding sequence is TGTGCCAGCAGTCCCATCTTAGCGGGAGGTTACAATGAGCAGTTCTTC. Encoded protein: CASSPILAGGYNEQFF. The chain couples TRBV28 to TRBJ2-1, with 10 bases identical to TRBD2. The CDR3 covers 16 residues. Trimming cost V 5 bases and J 4 bases; bases outside gene matches: 8. CDR1 is MDHEN and CDR2 is SYDVKM in the germline V gene.

This chain joins TRBV6-5 and TRBJ2-3, with D possibly being TRBD1 (6 bases). V was pared by 0 bases and J by 0 bases, with 13 bases between. The CDR3 runs 17 residues. Germline CDR1 MNHEY, CDR2 SVGAGI. In DNA, the CDR3 is TGTGCCAGCAGTTACTCCCCGGACAGCCCTAGCACAGATACGCAGTATTTT. Translating gives CASSYSPDSPSTDTQYF.

At least ten counts were recorded for this clonotype. The chain recombines TRBV20-1 with TRBJ2-1; D is undetermined. Trimming cost V 5 bases and J 6 bases, with 8 bases left between them. CDR1 is DFQATT, CDR2 SNEGSKA, per germline (reference sequence). The CDR3 covers 11 residues. DNA of the CDR3: TGCAGTGCTCAGGAGCGCAATGAGCAGTTCTTC. Translation gives CSAQERNEQFF.